This record looks at one T cell receptor (beta chain) sequence and its context. The data were taken from a study of blood T cell repertoires in COVID-19. Study-wide background: COVID-19 samples, acute and convalescent, were from the United States, Italy and Spain. Nucleic acid was either cDNA or gDNA, and it came from T cells, B-cell-depleted T cells, or PBMCs.

Authors' analysis steps: From reference gene primer amplification, estimates of nucleated cell counts were derived. Sequencing was performed with immunoSEQ multiplex PCR; in TCRdb, only in-frame clones are kept and a portion is missing. From that table come the V and J calls and clone size; the DNA was used to work out D and trimming. Counted here are under 150,000 clones, roughly nine tenths occurring once; the ten biggest clones make up less than 2%. This CDR3 is 16 amino acids long. V lost 4 bases to trimming and J lost 4 bases; unmatched junction nucleotides: 7. Germline V gene sequence: CDR1 MNHNY, CDR2 SVGAGI (reference sequence).

The sequenced sample was peripheral blood. The TCR sequence derives from a human donor with active COVID-19. The donor label of this sample is uncertain. The chain employs TRBV6-6 and TRBJ2-1, with 10 bases aligning to TRBD2. This CDR3 reads CASSFSGGGWYNEQFF. DNA of the CDR3: TGTGCCAGCAGTTTCAGCGGGGGGGGCTGGTACAATGAGCAGTTCTTC.